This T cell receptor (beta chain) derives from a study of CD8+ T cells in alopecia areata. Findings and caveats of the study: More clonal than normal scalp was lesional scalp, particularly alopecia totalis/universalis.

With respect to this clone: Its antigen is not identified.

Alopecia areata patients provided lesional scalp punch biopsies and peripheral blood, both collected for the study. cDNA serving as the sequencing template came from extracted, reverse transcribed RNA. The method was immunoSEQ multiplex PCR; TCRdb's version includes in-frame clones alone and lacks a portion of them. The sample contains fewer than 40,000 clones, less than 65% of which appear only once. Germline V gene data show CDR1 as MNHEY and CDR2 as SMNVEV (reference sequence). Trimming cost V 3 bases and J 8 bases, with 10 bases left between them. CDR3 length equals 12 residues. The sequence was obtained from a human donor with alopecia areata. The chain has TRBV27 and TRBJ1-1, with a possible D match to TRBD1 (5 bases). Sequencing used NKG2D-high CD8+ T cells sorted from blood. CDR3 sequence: CASSFSGREAFF. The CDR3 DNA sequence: TGTGCCAGCAGTTTCTCAGGGAGGGAAGCTTTCTTT.